What follows are 18 T cell receptor beta chains derived from one specimen sequenced in a study of patients and donors after allogeneic stem cell transplantation. One entry per CDR3 protein results from TCRdb running MiXCR on the RT-PCR reads. The sample carries about 960,000 distinct CDR3 sequences, about a sixth recorded once. The specimen sequenced was blood, either unsorted or a sorted T cell fraction (not recorded which). The receptor source for this set is a human donor who was either an allogeneic HSCT recipient or a stem cell or donor lymphocyte infusion donor (not recorded which). It is not recorded whose cells these are; they may come from a transplant donor.

This clonotype was recorded at least ten times. This rearrangement joins TRBV20-1 to TRBJ2-5, with 8 bases matching TRBD1. V lost 4 bases to trimming and J lost 5 bases; unmatched junction nucleotides: 12. From germline, CDR1 is DFQATT and CDR2 SNEGSKA (reference sequence). The CDR3 totals 15 residues. The CDR3 DNA sequence: TGCAGTGCTACTCCACATGCAGGGGGCCGGGAGACCCAGTACTTC. Translating it yields CSATPHAGGRETQYF.

V and J are TRBV3-1 and TRBJ1-4, with D tentatively TRBD1 (5 bases). The V and J ends lost 0 bases and 1 base respectively, with 9 bases between them. Germline V lookup: CDR1 LGHDT, CDR2 YNNKEL (reference sequence). The CDR3 sequence is 16 residues long. The CDR3 DNA reads as TGTGCCAGCAGCCAAGATCAGACAGTAACTAATGAAAAACTGTTTTTT. It yields the protein CASSQDQTVTNEKLFF.

A few counts support this clonotype. This rearrangement joins TRBV6-5 to TRBJ2-3; D possibly corresponds to TRBD1 (5 bases). The V gene's germline CDR1 is MNHEY and CDR2 SVGAGI. This CDR3 spans 11 amino acids. Trimming removed 6 bases at V and 6 bases at J, with 7 bases between. This chain's CDR3 is CASRQGDTQYF. CDR3 nucleotides: TGTGCCAGCAGGCAGGGTGATACGCAGTATTTT.

Only one count was recorded for this clonotype. The gene calls are TRBV4-1 and TRBJ1-5; D unresolved. With 4 bases removed from V and 3 bases from J, the gap between germline ends came to 16 bases. Germline V gene data show CDR1 as MGHRA and CDR2 as YSYEKL. CDR3 length equals 16 residues. The CDR3 here is CASSPLTVGNNQPQHF. The CDR3 DNA is TGCGCCAGCAGCCCCCTTACCGTGGGCAACAATCAGCCCCAGCATTTT.

The V call is TRBV6-1, the J call TRBJ2-7, with a possible D match to TRBD1 (6 bases). V shed 7 bases and J shed 3 bases, with 13 bases lying between them. The CDR3 loop spans 13 amino acids. Germline V gives CDR1 MNHNS, CDR2 SASEGT. Written as DNA, the CDR3 is TGTGCCAGCAAGGGCTTAGGGGGCTACGAGCAGTACTTC. It translates to CASKGLGGYEQYF.

V and J are TRBV7-3 and TRBJ2-1; D is undetermined. The germline CDR1 and CDR2 sequences are SGHTA and FQGTGA. This CDR3 is 17 amino acids long. The V gene lost 0 bases and the J gene lost 2 bases, with 14 bases spanning the gap. The CDR3 DNA reads TGTGCCAGCAGCTTAACTGAGACTTCACCGCCCTACAATGAGCAGTTCTTC. Translating it yields CASSLTETSPPYNEQFF.

This clonotype was seen a handful of times. The rearrangement links TRBV5-1 to TRBJ2-2, with D uncertain. Looked up from germline, CDR1 is SGHRS and CDR2 is YFSETQ. Trimming pared 5 bases from V and 4 bases from J, leaving 6 bases between. This CDR3 has 12 amino acids. This CDR3 reads CASRESTGELFF. Written as DNA, the CDR3 is TGCGCCAGCAGAGAAAGCACCGGGGAGCTGTTTTTT.

CDR3 nucleotide sequence: TGCGCCAGTACGATCGGGGGCAGGACTGAAGCTTTCTTT. This encodes CASTIGGRTEAFF. The rearrangement links TRBV5-1 to TRBJ1-1, with a weak D call TRBD1 (6 bases). The CDR3 covers 13 residues. V was trimmed by 8 bases and J by 5 bases, leaving 16 bases between them. Germline V gene lookup returns CDR1 SGHRS and CDR2 YFSETQ.

The chain links TRBV12-3 or TRBV12-4 to TRBJ2-6; tentative D call: TRBD1 (5 bases). CDR3 length equals 15 residues. Trimming pared 5 bases from V and 0 bases from J, leaving 8 bases between. The CDR3 DNA follows: TGTGCCAGCAGTGGACAATCCTCTGGGGCCAACGTCCTGACTTTC. Translating it yields CASSGQSSGANVLTF.

The CDR3 nucleotides read TGTGCCAGCAGTTTAACTCTGGACGACCCATCCTACGAGCAGTACTTC. Its translation: CASSLTLDDPSYEQYF. The rearrangement links TRBV27 to TRBJ2-7; D not resolved. Germline V lookup: CDR1 MNHEY, CDR2 SMNVEV (reference sequence). The ends were cut back, 2 bases at V and 1 base at J, with 15 bases in the middle. CDR3 length: 16 residues.

The chain combines TRBV9 with TRBJ2-1; D unresolved. With 2 bases removed from V and 0 bases from J, the gap between germline ends came to 9 bases. This CDR3 has 15 residues. CDR1 and CDR2 (germline): SGDLS, YYNGEE. The CDR3 reads CASSVRTSSYNEQFF. CDR3 nucleotides: TGTGCCAGCAGCGTCAGGACCAGCTCCTACAATGAGCAGTTCTTC.

In its sample, this clonotype was seen a few times. This chain joins TRBV29-1 and TRBJ2-7, with 8 nucleotides matching TRBD2. The germline V gene encodes CDR1 SQVTM and CDR2 ANQGSEA. The V and J ends lost 6 bases and 3 bases, in that order; junction bases with no gene match: 7. CDR3 length equals 13 residues. The chain's CDR3 is CSVGGAGDYEQYF. CDR3 coding DNA: TGCAGCGTCGGGGGGGCCGGAGACTACGAGCAGTACTTC.

The V and J genes are TRBV7-8 and TRBJ1-4; perhaps TRBD1 as D (5 bases). V gave up 5 bases and J gave up 0 bases, with 13 bases separating them. CDR3 length equals 16 residues. Germline V gives CDR1 SGHVS, CDR2 FQNEAQ. CDR3 DNA sequence: TGTGCCAGCAGCAAGGAGGGACTAGCAACTAATGAAAAACTGTTTTTT. Encoded protein: CASSKEGLATNEKLFF. Looking up the rest from reference TRBV7-8 and TRBJ1-4 gives the full variable domain: GAGVSQSPRYKVAKRGQDVALRCDPISGHVSLFWYQQALGQGPEFLTYFQNEAQLDKSGLPSDRFFAERPEGSVSTLKIQRTQQEDSAVYLCASSKEGLATNEKLFFGSGTQLSVL.

This clonotype was observed a few times. The chain joins TRBV25-1 to TRBJ2-7; the D gene is possibly TRBD2 (6 bases). The CDR3 contains 15 residues. The V and J ends lost 5 bases and 3 bases respectively, with 17 bases between them. Germline lookup yields CDR1 MGHDK and CDR2 SYGVNS. CDR3 amino acids: CASSTDAGNLYEQYF. The CDR3 DNA follows: TGTGCCAGCAGTACTGACGCGGGAAATCTCTACGAGCAGTACTTC.

CDR3 coding DNA: TGCGCCAGCAGCTTGAGTGGTCGGCCTAACACCGGGGAGCTGTTTTTT. Translating gives CASSLSGRPNTGELFF. This chain links TRBV5-1 with TRBJ2-2; D remains unclear. V lost 1 base and J lost 2, with 12 bases in between. The CDR3 extends over 16 amino acids. Germline loops: CDR1 SGHRS, CDR2 YFSETQ.

This clonotype has at least ten counts. The chain recombines TRBV5-1 with TRBJ2-3, with 11 bases identical to TRBD2. The V segment lost 0 bases and the J segment 15 bases; nucleotides outside the gene matches: 9. CDR1 and CDR2 (germline): SGHRS, YFSETQ. This CDR3 contains 14 residues. CDR3 nucleotides: TGCGCCAGCAGCTTGGAAAGTAGCGGGAGGGCCGAATATTTT. This encodes CASSLESSGRAEYF.

This clonotype was counted between two and nine times. The chain employs TRBV20-1 and TRBJ2-1, with TRBD2 matching over 8 bases. The CDR3 is 13 residues long. The germline CDR1 and CDR2 sequences are DFQATT and SNEGSKA (reference sequence). V shed 0 bases, J shed 11 bases, and the junction held 6 bases outside the gene matches. The CDR3 protein is CSARELAGLKQFF. Here the CDR3 DNA reads TGCAGTGCTAGAGAGCTAGCGGGTCTCAAGCAGTTCTTC.

This clonotype was counted only a few times. V usage is TRBV3-1 and J usage is TRBJ1-6; TRBD1 might be the D (5 bases). The CDR3 spans 15 residues. V gave up 2 bases and J gave up 4 bases, with 9 bases separating them. Germline CDR1 reads LGHDT; CDR2 reads YNNKEL (reference sequence). For the CDR3, the DNA is TGTGCCAGCAGCCAATACGGGGGATATAATTCACCCCTCCACTTT. It translates to CASSQYGGYNSPLHF.